This TCR beta chain was identified during a study of T cells in Graves' hyperthyroidism and ophthalmopathy. Amplified regions were TCR beta CDR3 sequences from RNA transcripts. TCR CDR3 regions were first amplified by RT-PCR with HTBI primers. TCRdb re-analysed the multiplex PCR reads in MiXCR, keeping a single row per CDR3 protein. The table has almost 500,000 distinct CDR3 sequences, about 20% seen once. On this clonotype itself: A read error may be the cause here, since a much bigger clone is one base away.

With 6 bases clipped from V and 6 bases from J, the junction kept 10 bases outside the gene matches. CDR1 MDHEN and CDR2 SYDVKM come from the germline V gene. The CDR3 has 14 residues. The rearrangement joins TRBV28 to TRBJ2-5; 7 nucleotides line up with TRBD1. The specimen was blood. This TCR derives from an older woman with Graves' ophthalmopathy. The CDR3 sequence: CASSTTGRLKTQYF. In DNA form, the CDR3 reads TGTGCCAGCAGCACGACAGGGCGTTTGAAGACCCAGTACTTC.